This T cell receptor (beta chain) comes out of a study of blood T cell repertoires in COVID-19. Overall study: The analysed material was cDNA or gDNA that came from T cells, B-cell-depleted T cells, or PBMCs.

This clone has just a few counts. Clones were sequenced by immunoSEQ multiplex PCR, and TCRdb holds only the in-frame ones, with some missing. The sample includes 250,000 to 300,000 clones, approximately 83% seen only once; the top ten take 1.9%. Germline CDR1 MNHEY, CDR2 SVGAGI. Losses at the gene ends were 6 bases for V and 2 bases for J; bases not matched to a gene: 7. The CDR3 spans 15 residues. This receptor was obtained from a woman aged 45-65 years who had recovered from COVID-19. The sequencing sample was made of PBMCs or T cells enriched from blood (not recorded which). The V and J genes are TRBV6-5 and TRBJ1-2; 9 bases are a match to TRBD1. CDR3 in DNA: TGTGCCAGCAGCCTTACGGGGACAGGGAACTATGGCTACACCTTC. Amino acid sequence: CASSLTGTGNYGYTF.